This TCR beta chain is drawn from a study of T cell repertoires in ileal Crohn's disease. TCRdb's table, derived via immunoSEQ multiplex PCR, lists solely in-frame clones and lacks some. The data show over a thousand clones, 80% to 90% seen once. Time point given: neoterminal ileum biopsy at postoperative endoscopy, about 6 months after surgery. From germline, CDR1 is SGHDN and CDR2 FVKESK. The ends were cut back, 4 bases at V and 0 bases at J, with 11 bases in the middle. The CDR3 loop spans 15 amino acids. This sequence was found in an adult with Crohn's disease. Sequencing was carried out using ileal tissue. The V call is TRBV14, the J call TRBJ2-3; D might be TRBD1 (6 bases). The DNA of the CDR3 is TGTGCCAGCAGCCCATATACAGGGAGCACAGATACGCAGTATTTT. Translating gives CASSPYTGSTDTQYF.